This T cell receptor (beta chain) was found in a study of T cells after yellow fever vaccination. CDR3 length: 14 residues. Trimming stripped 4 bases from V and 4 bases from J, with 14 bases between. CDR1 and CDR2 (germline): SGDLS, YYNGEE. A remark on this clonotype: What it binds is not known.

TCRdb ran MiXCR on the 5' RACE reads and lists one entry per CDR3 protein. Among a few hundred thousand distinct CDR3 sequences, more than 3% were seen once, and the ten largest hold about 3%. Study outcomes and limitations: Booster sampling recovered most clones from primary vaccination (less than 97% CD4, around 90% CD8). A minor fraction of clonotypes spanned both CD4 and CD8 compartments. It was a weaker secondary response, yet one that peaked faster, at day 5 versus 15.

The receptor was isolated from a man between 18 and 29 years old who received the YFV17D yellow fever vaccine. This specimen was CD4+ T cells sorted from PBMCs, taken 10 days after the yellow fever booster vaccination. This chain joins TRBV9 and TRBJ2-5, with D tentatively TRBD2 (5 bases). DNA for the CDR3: TGTGCCAGCAGCCCTCATCTGACTACAGAGACCCAGTACTTC. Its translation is CASSPHLTTETQYF.